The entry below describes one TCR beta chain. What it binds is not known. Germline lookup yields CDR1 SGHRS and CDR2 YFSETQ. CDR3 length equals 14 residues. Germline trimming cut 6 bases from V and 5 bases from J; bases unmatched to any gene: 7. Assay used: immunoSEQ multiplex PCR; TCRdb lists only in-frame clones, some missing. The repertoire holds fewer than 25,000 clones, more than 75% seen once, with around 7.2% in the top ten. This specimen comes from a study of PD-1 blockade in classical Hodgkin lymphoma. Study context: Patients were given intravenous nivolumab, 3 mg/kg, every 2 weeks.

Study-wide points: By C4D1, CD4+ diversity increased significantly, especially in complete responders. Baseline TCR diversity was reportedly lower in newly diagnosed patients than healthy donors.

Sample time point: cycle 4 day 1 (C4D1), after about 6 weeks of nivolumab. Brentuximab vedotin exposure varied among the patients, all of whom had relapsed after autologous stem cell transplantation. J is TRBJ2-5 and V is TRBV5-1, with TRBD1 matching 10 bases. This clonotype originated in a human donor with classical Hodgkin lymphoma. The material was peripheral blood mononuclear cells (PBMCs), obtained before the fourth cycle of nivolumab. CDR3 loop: CASTRTGGGETQYF. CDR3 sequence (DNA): TGCGCCAGCACGAGGACAGGGGGTGGGGAGACCCAGTACTTC.